The T cell receptor beta chain described here comes from a study of shared clonotypes between healthy human individuals. A word on this clone: Its antigen is undetermined.

Measured with immunoSEQ multiplex PCR; TCRdb has only the in-frame clones, and not every one. The top ten clones hold approximately 0.13% of a sample with 2 million to 2.5 million clones, under 97% of them seen once. The CDR3 extends over 14 amino acids. Germline-derived CDR1 and CDR2 are MDHEN and SYDVKM. V was cut by 5 bases and J by 5 bases, with 16 bases left in between. Study-level points and caveats: Depth was large, yet rarefaction showed that sorted-subset sequencing was incomplete. A handful of donors showed sharing of 4.5% to 5% of naive CD4 clonotypes. Lower generation probabilities were found for non-shared clonotypes than for those shared by all four donors. It was only blood that was sampled, and tissue repertoires likely differ.

This TCR was recovered from a man in his late teens or twenties in good health. Input material: naive CD4+ T cells sorted from blood. Subset denoted: CD45RA+ positively selected. The V gene is TRBV28, the J gene TRBJ2-7; tentatively, D is TRBD2 (5 bases). The CDR3 bases are TGTGCCAGCAGTCCACCCGGGGATCTTAACGAGCAGTACTTC. Residues: CASSPPGDLNEQYF.